This TCR beta chain was sequenced during a study of blood T cell repertoires in COVID-19. The CDR3 extends over 15 amino acids. V shed 3 bases, J shed 7 bases, and the junction held 9 bases outside the gene matches. The germline CDR1 and CDR2 sequences are SQVTM and ANQGSEA. As handled by the study authors: Estimation of nucleated cell counts was performed using reference gene primer amplification. Only in-frame clones appear in the TCRdb table, and some are missing; sequencing was by immunoSEQ multiplex PCR. From that table come the V and J calls and clone size; the DNA was used to work out D and trimming. This table holds under 90,000 clones, over 80% found once.

The sequence was obtained from an elderly woman with active or convalescent COVID-19. Material: peripheral blood. The rearrangement uses TRBV29-1 and TRBJ1-4; 9 bases match TRBD1. The CDR3 spells CSVDATTGGGEKLFF. The CDR3 DNA is TGCAGCGTTGATGCCACCACAGGGGGCGGTGAAAAACTGTTTTTT.